The 10 T cell receptor beta chains reported below all come from one sample, sequenced in a study of T-cell reconstitution after alpha-beta-depleted transplantation in children. A TCRbeta library incorporating unique molecular identifiers was prepared. TCRdb reprocessed the PCR reads with MiXCR, giving one entry per CDR3 protein. The data contain 250,000 to 350,000 distinct CDR3 sequences, about a tenth of them singletons. This sample comprised PBMCs from the stem cell graft donor, obtained from the stem cell graft. The source is a human donor who donated a stem cell graft to a child with SCID.

This clonotype was picked up a small number of times. The junction departs from the called germline gene at one end, perhaps through a read error. This sequence joins TRBV20-1 and TRBJ2-5; TRBD2 aligns across 12 bases. CDR1 and CDR2 from the germline V gene are DFQATT and SNEGSKA (reference sequence). The CDR3 extends over 17 amino acids. CDR3 region: CCAQGRLAGASQETQYF. The CDR3 bases are TGCTGTGCTCAGGGGAGACTAGCGGGAGCGAGCCAAGAGACCCAGTACTTC.

The J gene is TRBJ1-1, the V gene TRBV7-2, with D unresolved. The CDR3 is 15 amino acids. V was shortened by 1 base and J by 0 bases, with 9 bases between the two germline ends. Germline CDR1 reads SGHTA; CDR2 reads FQGNSA. CDR3 DNA: TGTGCCAGCAGCTTAGGATCACACGTGAACACTGAAGCTTTCTTT. Protein product: CASSLGSHVNTEAFF. The full variable domain, with the rest looked up from reference TRBV7-2 and TRBJ1-1, is GAGVSQSPSNKVTEKGKDVELRCDPISGHTALYWYRQSLGQGLEFLIYFQGNSAPDKSGLPSDRFSAERTGGSVSTLTIQRTQQEDSAVYLCASSLGSHVNTEAFFGQGTRLTVV.

The J gene is TRBJ2-1, the V gene TRBV19; D is unresolved. CDR1 and CDR2 from the germline V gene are LNHDA and SQIVND (reference sequence). This CDR3 is built from 14 residues. The germline V and J ends were trimmed by 3 bases and 0 bases, with 6 bases remaining between them. DNA for the CDR3: TGTGCCAGTAGTATGAGCAGCTCCTACAATGAGCAGTTCTTC. It specifies CASSMSSSYNEQFF.

This clonotype was seen more than once but under ten times. This chain connects TRBV24-1 to TRBJ2-3; 9 nucleotides line up with TRBD2. Losses at the gene ends were 11 bases for V and 2 bases for J; bases not matched to a gene: 7. This CDR3 has 14 amino acids. Germline V gene sequence: CDR1 KGHDR, CDR2 SFDVKD. CDR3 in amino acids: CAISAGGYTDTQYF. Here the CDR3 DNA reads TGTGCCATTTCAGCGGGGGGCTACACAGATACGCAGTATTTT.

In its sample, this clonotype was seen a few times. V gene TRBV5-1 combines with J gene TRBJ2-1; D uncertain. Germline loops: CDR1 SGHRS, CDR2 YFSETQ. V dropped 0 bases and J dropped 2 bases, with 6 bases sitting between them. The CDR3 is 14 residues long. The CDR3 region has the DNA TGCGCCAGCAGCTTGGACAGCACCTACAATGAGCAGTTCTTC. Residues: CASSLDSTYNEQFF.

The rearrangement links TRBV5-1 to TRBJ2-7, with 10 nucleotides matching TRBD1. J was trimmed by 5 bases and V by 4 bases; bases with no gene match: 6. The CDR3 extends over 14 amino acids. Germline values: CDR1 SGHRS, CDR2 YFSETQ. The CDR3 nucleotides read TGCGCCAGCAGCCTACGGGACAGGGGCAACGAGCAGTACTTC. Its protein is CASSLRDRGNEQYF.

This clonotype was recorded at least ten times. The chain uses TRBV6-5 and TRBJ2-5, with 12 nucleotides matching TRBD1. Trimming took 4 bases from V and 4 from J; bases not matched to a gene: 7. The CDR3 contains 16 residues. The germline CDR1 and CDR2 sequences are MNHEY and SVGAGI. The CDR3 bases are TGTGCCAGCAGTTCAAGTGGGACAGGGGGCGTAGAGACCCAGTACTTC. Translation gives CASSSSGTGGVETQYF.

This clonotype has just a few counts. One junction end does not reproduce the germline sequence, and a read error may be involved. V usage is TRBV3-1 and J usage is TRBJ2-7, with 10 bases lining up with TRBD2. The V gene's germline CDR1 is LGHDT and CDR2 YNNKEL (reference sequence). The CDR3 sequence is 13 residues long. The CDR3 region is CASSRASGGDRHF. As DNA, the CDR3 is TGTGCCAGCAGCCGGGCTAGCGGGGGAGACAGGCACTTC.

The V and J genes are TRBV18 and TRBJ1-2; D might be TRBD1 (5 bases). V dropped 3 bases and J dropped 4 bases, with 18 bases sitting between them. Germline V gene lookup returns CDR1 KGHSH and CDR2 LQKENI. The CDR3 contains 16 residues. CDR3 bases: TGTGCCAGCTCACCGAGGTCGTCAGAGGGGACCTATGGCTACACCTTC. Translating gives CASSPRSSEGTYGYTF.

This clonotype showed up many times. The chain carries TRBV6-5 and TRBJ2-7, with 7 bases that match TRBD1. Germline V gene lookup returns CDR1 MNHEY and CDR2 SVGAGI. V gave up 5 bases and J gave up 3 bases; unmatched junction bases: 10. CDR3 length: 15 amino acids. The CDR3 here is CASSPEQDRVYEQYF. DNA of the CDR3: TGTGCCAGCAGTCCAGAACAAGACAGGGTCTACGAGCAGTACTTC.